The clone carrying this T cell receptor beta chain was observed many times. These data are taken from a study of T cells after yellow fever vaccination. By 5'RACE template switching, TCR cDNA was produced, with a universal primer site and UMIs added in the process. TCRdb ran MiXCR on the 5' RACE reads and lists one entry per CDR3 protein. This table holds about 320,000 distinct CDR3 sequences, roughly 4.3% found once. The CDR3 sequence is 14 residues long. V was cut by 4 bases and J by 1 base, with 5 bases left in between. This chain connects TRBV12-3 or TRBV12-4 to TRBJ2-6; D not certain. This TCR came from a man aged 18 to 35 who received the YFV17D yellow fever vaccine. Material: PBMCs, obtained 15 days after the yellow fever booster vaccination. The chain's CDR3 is CASSWASGANVLTF. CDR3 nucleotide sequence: TGTGCCAGCAGTTGGGCTTCTGGGGCCAACGTCCTGACTTTC.